The 29 T cell receptor beta chains listed next were all sequenced from one sample in a study of post-analysis software for immune sequencing data. General observations from the study: There were five TRBV segments more frequent in patients than controls, and TRBV5-6, TRBV5-1 and TRBV20-1 were among them.

TCR beta cDNA libraries included unique molecular identifiers. One entry per CDR3 protein results from TCRdb running MiXCR on the PCR reads. Here the sample spans hundreds of thousands of distinct CDR3 sequences, 55% to 70% being singletons. Their antigen targets remain unknown. What was sequenced was blood. The receptors originated from a girl aged 2 to 10 with multiple sclerosis.

The chain is built from TRBV29-1 and TRBJ2-3, with a tentative D call TRBD2 (7 bases). CDR3 size: 13 residues. CDR1 is SQVTM, CDR2 ANQGSEA, per germline. Between the trimmed V and J ends, which lost 8 bases and 5 bases, there was a span of 17 bases. The CDR3 loop is CSIRGGAKDTQYF. As DNA, the CDR3 is TGCAGCATTCGCGGGGGCGCGAAAGATACGCAGTATTTT.

The CDR3 DNA reads as TGTGCCAGCAGCTTAGCCCAGAGGAGCTCCTACAATGAGCAGTTCTTC. Protein product: CASSLAQRSSYNEQFF. The chain carries TRBV7-8 and TRBJ2-1; D ambiguous. CDR1 is SGHVS and CDR2 is FQNEAQ in the germline V gene. V was trimmed by 0 bases and J by 0 bases, leaving 9 bases between them. The CDR3 contains 16 residues.

The chain uses TRBV25-1 and TRBJ2-5; perhaps TRBD1 as D (5 bases). CDR3 length: 16 residues. The germline V and J ends were trimmed by 2 bases and 2 bases, with 15 bases remaining between them. CDR1 is MGHDK and CDR2 is SYGVNS in the germline V gene. CDR3 sequence (DNA): TGTGCCAGCAGTGAAGGCGCAGGGTATCTGCAAGAGACCCAGTACTTC. Translated, it gives CASSEGAGYLQETQYF. The complete variable domain, with remaining parts taken from reference TRBV25-1 and TRBJ2-5, reads EADIYQTPRYLVIGTGKKITLECSQTMGHDKMYWYQQDPGMELHLIHYSYGVNSTEKGDLSSESTVSRIRTEHFPLTLESARPSHTSQYLCASSEGAGYLQETQYFGPGTRLLVL.

This clonotype showed up just a few times. This chain connects TRBV7-2 to TRBJ2-1; 12 bases align to TRBD2. The CDR3 sequence is 16 residues long. Germline CDR1 and CDR2: SGHTA and FQGNSA. V lost 5 bases to trimming and J lost 7 bases; unmatched junction nucleotides: 9. DNA for the CDR3: TGTGCCAGCAGCCCGCGACTAGCGGGAGAGGGTAATGAGCAGTTCTTC. Amino acid sequence: CASSPRLAGEGNEQFF.

This chain connects TRBV20-1 to TRBJ2-5, with a tentative D call TRBD1 (6 bases). The germline V gene encodes CDR1 DFQATT and CDR2 SNEGSKA (reference sequence). Trimming removed 6 bases at V and 1 base at J, with 18 bases between. CDR3 length: 15 amino acids. The CDR3 reads CSAIPADRRQETQYF. As DNA, the CDR3 is TGCAGTGCAATCCCAGCCGACAGGCGCCAAGAGACCCAGTACTTC.

The V and J genes are TRBV6-6 and TRBJ2-1; D is ambiguous. V was shortened by 6 bases and J by 8 bases, with 8 bases between the two germline ends. Germline V gives CDR1 MNHNY, CDR2 SVGAGI (reference sequence). CDR3 size: 11 residues. CDR3 region: CASRNQHEQFF. CDR3 nucleotide sequence: TGTGCCAGCAGAAATCAACATGAGCAGTTCTTC.

Only one count was recorded for this clonotype. The chain recombines TRBV3-1 with TRBJ1-4, with 12 bases identical to TRBD1. V lost 5 bases, J lost 3 bases, and 10 bases stayed unmatched. There are 18 residues in the CDR3. The V gene's germline CDR1 is LGHDT and CDR2 YNNKEL (reference sequence). CDR3 DNA: TGTGCCAGCAGCGCGATCCCGGGACAGGGGGCGGCTAATGAAAAACTGTTTTTT. It codes for CASSAIPGQGAANEKLFF.

V is TRBV3-1 and J is TRBJ1-2; D possibly corresponds to TRBD1 (5 bases). Per the germline V gene, CDR1 is LGHDT and CDR2 is YNNKEL (reference sequence). V was trimmed by 3 bases and J by 7 bases, leaving 9 bases between them. There are 12 residues in the CDR3. The CDR3 DNA is TGTGCCAGCAGCCACGGGGCGGGTGGCTACACCTTC. It is translated as CASSHGAGGYTF.

CDR3 region: CASRYMGTYGYTF. Written as DNA, the CDR3 is TGTGCCAGCAGGTACATGGGTACCTATGGCTACACCTTC. The chain uses TRBV6-5 and TRBJ1-2, with D unclear. V was clipped by 6 bases and J by 4 bases, with 12 bases between them. CDR1 is MNHEY and CDR2 is SVGAGI in the germline V gene. The CDR3 covers 13 residues.

This clonotype appeared once. The chain joins TRBV5-1 to TRBJ2-1; 9 nucleotides line up with TRBD2. After removal of 3 bases from V and 4 bases from J, the junction contained 8 bases not matched to a gene. Germline V gene sequence: CDR1 SGHRS, CDR2 YFSETQ. The CDR3 totals 16 residues. This chain's CDR3 is CASSSSFAGGYNEQFF. In DNA, the CDR3 is TGCGCCAGCAGCTCCTCTTTCGCGGGGGGGTACAATGAGCAGTTCTTC. Looking up the rest from reference TRBV5-1 and TRBJ2-1 gives the full variable domain: KAGVTQTPRYLIKTRGQQVTLSCSPISGHRSVSWYQQTPGQGLQFLFEYFSETQRNKGNFPGRFSGRQFSNSRSEMNVSTLELGDSALYLCASSSSFAGGYNEQFFGPGTRLTVL.

This clonotype was seen more than once but under ten times. The CDR3 sequence is CATSTGGSYNEQFF. DNA for the CDR3: TGTGCCACCTCAACAGGGGGGTCCTACAATGAGCAGTTCTTC. The J gene is TRBJ2-1, the V gene TRBV6-2 or TRBV6-3, with 8 bases lining up with TRBD1. The length of the CDR3 is 14 residues. CDR1 is MNHEY and CDR2 is SVGEGT in the germline V gene. V trimming: 10 bases; J trimming: 1 base; junction bases outside the gene matches: 6.

This clonotype was detected once. The rearrangement uses TRBV12-3 or TRBV12-4 and TRBJ2-1, with TRBD2 identical over 9 bases. V was clipped by 7 bases and J by 2 bases; unmatched bases: 6. This CDR3 has 15 residues. CDR3 region: CASTRGGVAYNEQFF. Here the CDR3 DNA reads TGTGCCAGCACGCGGGGGGGCGTTGCCTACAATGAGCAGTTCTTC.

V usage is TRBV20-1 and J usage is TRBJ2-3; no definite D call. The CDR3 is made up of 16 amino acids. Germline CDR1 is DFQATT and CDR2 is SNEGSKA (reference sequence). Trimming took off 5 bases at V and 0 bases at J, with 18 bases between the two ends. The CDR3 loop reads CSALKRRGSSTDTQYF. The CDR3 nucleotides are TGCAGTGCTCTAAAGCGTCGTGGGTCTAGCACAGATACGCAGTATTTT.

The chain employs TRBV6-5 and TRBJ2-2, with 12 bases identical to TRBD2. V lost 2 bases, J lost 5 bases, and 15 bases stayed unmatched. This CDR3 spans 20 amino acids. Germline lookup yields CDR1 MNHEY and CDR2 SVGAGI. The CDR3 DNA sequence: TGTGCCAGCAGTTACCTCCCTCGGGCTAGCGGGGGGGCATGGACCGGGGAGCTGTTTTTT. This translates into CASSYLPRASGGAWTGELFF.

About this clonotype itself: A read error may produce the germline difference seen at one junction end. This rearrangement joins TRBV11-2 to TRBJ2-3; D may be TRBD1 (5 bases). The CDR3 is 15 amino acids. Germline values: CDR1 SGHAT, CDR2 FQNNGV. The CDR3 loop reads CASSLGVDFSDTQYF. As DNA, the CDR3 is TGTGCCAGCAGTTTAGGGGTCGATTTCTCGGATACGCAGTATTTT.

The V gene is TRBV6-6, the J gene TRBJ2-1; 13 nucleotides match TRBD2. This CDR3 has 16 residues. The junction had 11 bases not matched to a gene; V was cut back by 5 bases and J by 10 bases. Germline V CDR1 and CDR2: MNHNY, SVGAGI (reference sequence). The CDR3 DNA follows: TGTGCCAGCAGTCCGTCCGGGACTAGCGGGGTCAACGAGCAGTTCTTC. Translation gives CASSPSGTSGVNEQFF.

The CDR3 DNA follows: TGTGCCAGCAGCCAAGAGGGTCAGGGCAGGAAGACCCAGTACTTC. This sequence encodes CASSQEGQGRKTQYF. The chain is built from TRBV3-1 and TRBJ2-5; TRBD1 is a possible D gene (5 bases). Trimming cost V 0 bases and J 6 bases, with 14 bases left between them. The germline gives CDR1 LGHDT, CDR2 YNNKEL (reference sequence). The CDR3 extends over 15 amino acids.

This chain links TRBV9 with TRBJ2-5; a possible D gene is TRBD1 (7 bases). Near its end, the DNA agrees better with TRBJ2-7, so the J call may be wrong. The CDR3 loop spans 13 amino acids. CDR1 is SGDLS and CDR2 is YYNGEE in the germline V gene. Written as DNA, the CDR3 is TGTGCCAGCAGCGCAGCAGGGGGGAACGAGCAGTACTTC. Translation: CASSAAGGNEQYF.

This clonotype was counted between two and nine times. V gene TRBV12-3 or TRBV12-4 combines with J gene TRBJ1-2; TRBD1 is a possible D gene (5 bases). Trimming cost V 7 bases and J 2 bases, with 17 bases left between them. This CDR3 is built from 15 residues. CDR3 coding DNA: TGTGCCAGCAAGGGGAGACCGGGTCACAACTATGGCTACACCTTC. Translation: CASKGRPGHNYGYTF.

This chain links TRBV5-1 with TRBJ2-3; D is perhaps TRBD2 (6 bases). The V gene lost 4 bases and the J gene lost 4 bases, with 13 bases spanning the gap. This CDR3 has 14 amino acids. Germline V gene sequence: CDR1 SGHRS, CDR2 YFSETQ. Here the CDR3 reads CASSRGGMADTQYF. The CDR3 DNA follows: TGCGCCAGCAGCCGGGGCGGGATGGCAGATACGCAGTATTTT.

The chain carries TRBV3-1 and TRBJ1-2; possible D gene TRBD1, 6 bases. Deletions cut 4 bases from V and 6 bases from J, with 15 bases between. Germline loops: CDR1 LGHDT, CDR2 YNNKEL (reference sequence). The CDR3 is 14 amino acids. The CDR3 loop reads CASSPSGDGDGYTF. The CDR3 DNA follows: TGTGCCAGCAGCCCCTCAGGGGACGGAGATGGCTACACCTTC.

The chain combines TRBV13 with TRBJ2-5; D is unresolved. The CDR3 sequence is 15 residues long. From germline, CDR1 is PRHDT and CDR2 FYEKMQ (reference sequence). V dropped 1 base and J dropped 3 bases, with 12 bases sitting between them. This CDR3 reads CASSLVGLVEETQYF. The CDR3, as DNA: TGTGCCAGCAGCTTAGTCGGCCTGGTGGAAGAGACCCAGTACTTC.

The V and J genes are TRBV30 and TRBJ2-7, with D possibly being TRBD1 or TRBD2 (5 bases each). V lost 3 bases and J lost 4, with 22 bases in between. CDR3 length: 16 residues. Germline V lookup: CDR1 GTSNPN, CDR2 SVGIG (reference sequence). The chain's CDR3 is CAWRGPLAGARYEQYF. The DNA for the CDR3 is TGTGCCTGGAGGGGGCCCCTAGCAGGAGCGCGGTACGAGCAGTACTTC. Supplemented by reference TRBV30 and TRBJ2-7, the full variable domain reads SQTIHQWPATLVQPVGSPLSLECTVEGTSNPNLYWYRQAAGRGLQLLFYSVGIGQISSEVPQNLSASRPQDRQFILSSKKLLLSDSGFYLCAWRGPLAGARYEQYFGPGTRLTVT.

The rearrangement joins TRBV7-2 to TRBJ1-2; 7 nucleotides align to TRBD1. CDR3 length: 14 amino acids. Trimming at V came to 1 base and at J to 3 bases, leaving 2 bases not matched to a gene. In germline, CDR1 is SGHTA, CDR2 FQGNSA. This chain's CDR3 is CASSLDRGYYGYTF. The CDR3 DNA is TGTGCCAGCAGCTTAGACAGGGGCTACTATGGCTACACCTTC.

The V and J genes are TRBV15 and TRBJ1-1, with 8 bases that match TRBD1. V shed 1 base and J 7 bases; nucleotides not matched to a gene: 2. Germline loops: CDR1 LNHNV, CDR2 YYDKDF (reference sequence). The CDR3 has 13 amino acids. Here the CDR3 reads CATSRAQGDEAFF. CDR3 coding DNA: TGTGCCACCAGCAGAGCACAGGGGGATGAAGCTTTCTTT.

V usage is TRBV3-1 and J usage is TRBJ2-1, with 9 bases identical to TRBD2. Per the germline V gene, CDR1 is LGHDT and CDR2 is YNNKEL (reference sequence). The CDR3 contains 16 residues. V lost 4 bases and J lost 7; bases outside the gene matches: 11. Written as DNA, the CDR3 is TGTGCCAGCAGCCCCGTGTTGGCGGGGGGGATGAATGAGCAGTTCTTC. This gives the protein CASSPVLAGGMNEQFF.

The chain links TRBV4-1 to TRBJ2-5; no reliable D call. This CDR3 has 16 residues. The V and J ends lost 4 bases and 3 bases respectively, with 18 bases between them. Per germline, CDR1 MGHRA and CDR2 YSYEKL. This chain's CDR3 is CASSRFLGYREETQYF. The CDR3 DNA follows: TGCGCCAGCAGCCGATTCCTTGGGTATCGGGAAGAGACCCAGTACTTC.

The rearrangement joins TRBV3-1 to TRBJ2-5; D unclear. The CDR3 consists of 15 residues. The germline gives CDR1 LGHDT, CDR2 YNNKEL (reference sequence). V lost 1 base and J 5 bases, leaving 14 bases between the germline ends. The CDR3 sequence: CASSQGIGPGETQYF. In DNA form, the CDR3 reads TGTGCCAGCAGCCAAGGTATTGGGCCGGGCGAGACCCAGTACTTC.

This clonotype was counted between two and nine times. For the CDR3, the DNA is TGCGCCAGCAGCCAGTTTCTAGTTATCGGCACAGATACGCAGTATTTT. The encoded protein is CASSQFLVIGTDTQYF. This chain links TRBV4-3 with TRBJ2-3; D gene ambiguous. Germline assignment: CDR1 LGHNA and CDR2 YSLEER. The CDR3 sequence is 16 residues long. The ends were cut back, 3 bases at V and 1 base at J, with 14 bases in the middle.